This T cell receptor beta chain was observed in a study of T cell responses to AZD1222 COVID-19 vaccine. Findings and caveats of the study: Donors were mostly white British, more females; clonal diversity possibly underestimated.

Worth noting for this clone: As yet, its antigen is unknown.

Here immunoSEQ multiplex PCR was the method, and the copy in TCRdb shows in-frame clones only, minus some. The table has roughly 140,000 clones, about 88% seen once. This CDR3 contains 12 residues. V lost 8 bases and J lost 4, with 9 bases in between. Sequencing used peripheral blood, obtained after recovery from COVID-19. The V gene is TRBV12-3 or TRBV12-4, the J gene TRBJ1-3; TRBD1 is a possible D gene (5 bases). The receptor was isolated from an adult who had recovered from COVID-19. The CDR3 nucleotides read TGTGCCAGCGGGGGGAACGGAAACACCATATATTTT. Amino acids: CASGGNGNTIYF.